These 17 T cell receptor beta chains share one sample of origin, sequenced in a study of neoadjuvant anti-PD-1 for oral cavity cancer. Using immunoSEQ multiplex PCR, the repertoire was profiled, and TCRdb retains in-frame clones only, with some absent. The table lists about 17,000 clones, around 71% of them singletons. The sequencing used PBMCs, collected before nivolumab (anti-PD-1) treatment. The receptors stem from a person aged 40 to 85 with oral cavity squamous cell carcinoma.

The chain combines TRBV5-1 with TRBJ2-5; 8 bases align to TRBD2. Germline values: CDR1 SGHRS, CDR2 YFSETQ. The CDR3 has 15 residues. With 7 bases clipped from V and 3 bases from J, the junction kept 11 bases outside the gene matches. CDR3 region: CASGLGRGSEETQYF. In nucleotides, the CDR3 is TGCGCCAGCGGTCTCGGGAGGGGCTCCGAAGAGACCCAGTACTTC.

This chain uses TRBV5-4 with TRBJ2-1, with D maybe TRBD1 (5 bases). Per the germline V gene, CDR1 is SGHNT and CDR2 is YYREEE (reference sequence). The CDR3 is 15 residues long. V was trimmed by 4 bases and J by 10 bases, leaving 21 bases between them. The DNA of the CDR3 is TGTGCCAGCAGCCCCCTCGGGCAGGGTCAGGTGGAGCAGTTCTTC. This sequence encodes CASSPLGQGQVEQFF.

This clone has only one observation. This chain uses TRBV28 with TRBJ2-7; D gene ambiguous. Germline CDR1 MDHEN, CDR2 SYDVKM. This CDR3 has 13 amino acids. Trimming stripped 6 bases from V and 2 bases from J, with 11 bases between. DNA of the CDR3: TGTGCCAGCAGCATTGACGGAACCTACGAGCAGTACTTC. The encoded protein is CASSIDGTYEQYF.

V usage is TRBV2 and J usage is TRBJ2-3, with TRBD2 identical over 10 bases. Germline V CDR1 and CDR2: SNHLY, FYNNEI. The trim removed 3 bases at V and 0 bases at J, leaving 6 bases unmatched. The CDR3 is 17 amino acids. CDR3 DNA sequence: TGTGCCAGCAGTGACCTAGCGGGAGCCTCTAGCACAGATACGCAGTATTTT. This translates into CASSDLAGASSTDTQYF.

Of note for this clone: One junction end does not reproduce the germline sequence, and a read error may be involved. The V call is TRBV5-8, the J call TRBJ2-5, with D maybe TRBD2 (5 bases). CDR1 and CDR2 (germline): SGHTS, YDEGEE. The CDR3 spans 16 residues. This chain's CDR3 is CASSLREGSTQGTQYF. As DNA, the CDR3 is TGTGCCAGCAGCTTGCGAGAGGGTAGTACTCAAGGGACCCAGTACTTC.

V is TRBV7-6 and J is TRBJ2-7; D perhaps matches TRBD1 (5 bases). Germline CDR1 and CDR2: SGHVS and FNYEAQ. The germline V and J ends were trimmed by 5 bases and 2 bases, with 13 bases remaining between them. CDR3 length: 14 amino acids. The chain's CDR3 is CASSETEAPYEQYF. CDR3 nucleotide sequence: TGTGCCAGCAGCGAGACAGAGGCCCCCTACGAGCAGTACTTC.

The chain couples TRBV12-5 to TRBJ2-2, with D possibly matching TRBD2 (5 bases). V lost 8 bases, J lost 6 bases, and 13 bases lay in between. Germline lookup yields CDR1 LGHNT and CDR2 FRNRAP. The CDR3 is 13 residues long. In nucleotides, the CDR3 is TGTGCTAGTCGTGGAGGCGATGCCGGGGAGCTGTTTTTT. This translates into CASRGGDAGELFF.

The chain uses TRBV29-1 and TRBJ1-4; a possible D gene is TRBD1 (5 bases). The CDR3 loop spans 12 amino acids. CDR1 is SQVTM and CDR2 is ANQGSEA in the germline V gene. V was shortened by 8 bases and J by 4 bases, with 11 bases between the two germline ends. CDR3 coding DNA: TGCAGCCTCCGGGACTTTAATGAAAAACTGTTTTTT. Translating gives CSLRDFNEKLFF.

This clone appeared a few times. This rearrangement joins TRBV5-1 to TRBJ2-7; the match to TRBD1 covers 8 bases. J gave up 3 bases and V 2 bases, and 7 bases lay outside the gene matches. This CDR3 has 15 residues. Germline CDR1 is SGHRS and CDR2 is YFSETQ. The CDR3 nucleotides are TGCGCCAGCAGCTTAGGTACAGGGGGGAGCTACGAGCAGTACTTC. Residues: CASSLGTGGSYEQYF.

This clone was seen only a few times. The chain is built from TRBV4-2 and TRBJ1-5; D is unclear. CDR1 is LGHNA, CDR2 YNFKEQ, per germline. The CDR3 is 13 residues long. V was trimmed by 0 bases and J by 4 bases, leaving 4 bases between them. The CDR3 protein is CASSQDRNQPQHF. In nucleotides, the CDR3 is TGTGCCAGCAGCCAAGATAGAAATCAGCCCCAGCATTTT.

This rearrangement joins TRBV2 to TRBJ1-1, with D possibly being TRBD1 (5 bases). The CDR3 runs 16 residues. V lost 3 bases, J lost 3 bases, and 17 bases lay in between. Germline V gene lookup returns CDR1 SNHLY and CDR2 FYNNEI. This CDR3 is CASSEWAGWGYTEAFF. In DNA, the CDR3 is TGTGCCAGCAGTGAGTGGGCAGGGTGGGGATACACTGAAGCTTTCTTT.

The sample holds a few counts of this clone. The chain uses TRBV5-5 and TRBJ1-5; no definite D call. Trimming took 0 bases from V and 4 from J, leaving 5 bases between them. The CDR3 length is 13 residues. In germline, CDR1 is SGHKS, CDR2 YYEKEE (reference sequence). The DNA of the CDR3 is TGTGCCAGCAGCTTGGTCGGGAATCAGCCCCAGCATTTT. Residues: CASSLVGNQPQHF.

CDR3 DNA: TGTGCCAGCAGTGTGGGCTATGAAAAACTGTTTTTT. It codes for CASSVGYEKLFF. The rearrangement joins TRBV2 to TRBJ1-4; no reliable D call. The CDR3 has 12 amino acids. Between the trimmed V and J ends, which lost 4 bases and 6 bases, there was a span of 6 bases. Germline loops: CDR1 SNHLY, CDR2 FYNNEI. The variable domain in full, with the rest retrieved from reference TRBV2 and TRBJ1-4, is EPEVTQTPSHQVTQMGQEVILRCVPISNHLYFYWYRQILGQKVEFLVSFYNNEISEKSEIFDDQFSVERPDGSNFTLKIRSTKLEDSAMYFCASSVGYEKLFFGSGTQLSVL.

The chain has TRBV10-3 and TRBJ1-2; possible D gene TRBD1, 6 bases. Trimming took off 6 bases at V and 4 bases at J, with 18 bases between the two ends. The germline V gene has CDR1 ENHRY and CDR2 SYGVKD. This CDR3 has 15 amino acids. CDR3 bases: TGTGCCATCAGCCGGGACACGAAAGGGAGCTATGGCTACACCTTC. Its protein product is CAISRDTKGSYGYTF.

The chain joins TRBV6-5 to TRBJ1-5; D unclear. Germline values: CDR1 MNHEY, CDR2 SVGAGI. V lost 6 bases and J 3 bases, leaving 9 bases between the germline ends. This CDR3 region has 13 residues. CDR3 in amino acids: CASSQENNQPQHF. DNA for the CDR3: TGTGCCAGCAGCCAAGAAAACAATCAGCCCCAGCATTTT.

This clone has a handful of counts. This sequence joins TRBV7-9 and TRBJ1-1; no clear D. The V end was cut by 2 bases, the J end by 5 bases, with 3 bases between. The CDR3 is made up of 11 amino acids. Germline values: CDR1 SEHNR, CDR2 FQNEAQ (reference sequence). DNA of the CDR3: TGTGCCAGCAGCTTAAAGACTGAAGCTTTCTTT. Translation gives CASSLKTEAFF.

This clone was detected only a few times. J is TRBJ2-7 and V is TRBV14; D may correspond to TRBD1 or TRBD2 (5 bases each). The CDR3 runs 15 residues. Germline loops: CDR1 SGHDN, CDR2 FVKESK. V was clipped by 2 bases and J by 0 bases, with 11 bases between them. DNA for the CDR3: TGTGCCAGCAGCCAAAAGGGACGGGCCTCCTACGAGCAGTACTTC. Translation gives CASSQKGRASYEQYF.